Following are 26 T cell receptor beta chains from one sample sequenced in a study of cytomegalovirus exposure and HLA in healthy donors. PCR used 60 Vbeta primers and 13 Jbeta primers. Sequencing used immunoSEQ multiplex PCR; TCRdb keeps in-frame clones, though not all of them. The data hold 100,000 to 150,000 clones, with over 75% observed a single time. The source material was PBMCs. The source is a man younger than 45 in good health and CMV-seronegative.

This rearrangement joins TRBV2 to TRBJ1-5; the D gene is possibly TRBD1 (5 bases). With 0 bases removed from V and 4 bases from J, the gap between germline ends came to 7 bases. The CDR3 consists of 14 residues. CDR1 is SNHLY and CDR2 is FYNNEI in the germline V gene. As DNA, the CDR3 is TGTGCCAGCAGTGAAGCTACAGGTAATCAGCCCCAGCATTTT. Protein sequence: CASSEATGNQPQHF.

The chain's CDR3 is CASMGDRAISYEQYF. CDR3 coding DNA: TGTGCCAGCATGGGGGACAGGGCCATATCCTACGAGCAGTACTTC. The chain has TRBV2 and TRBJ2-7, with 9 bases fitting TRBD1. V shed 7 bases, J shed 1 base, and the junction held 8 bases outside the gene matches. In germline, CDR1 is SNHLY, CDR2 FYNNEI. The CDR3 totals 15 residues.

V usage is TRBV19 and J usage is TRBJ2-3, with 7 nucleotides matching TRBD2. CDR1 and CDR2 from the germline V gene are LNHDA and SQIVND (reference sequence). This CDR3 is 14 amino acids long. The V gene end was trimmed by 7 bases and the J gene end by 0 bases; junction bases not matched to a gene: 4. This CDR3 is CASTMGGSTDTQYF. The CDR3, as DNA: TGTGCCAGTACCATGGGGGGGAGCACAGATACGCAGTATTTT.

The rearrangement links TRBV10-2 to TRBJ1-4; D perhaps matches TRBD1 (6 bases). Germline values: CDR1 WSHSY, CDR2 SAAADI. The CDR3 extends over 13 amino acids. Between the trimmed V and J ends, which lost 8 bases and 0 bases, there was a span of 7 bases. DNA for the CDR3: TGCGCCAGCCAGGGGTCAACTAATGAAAAACTGTTTTTT. Amino acids: CASQGSTNEKLFF.

This chain uses TRBV7-9 with TRBJ2-3; D gene unclear. The CDR3 has 12 residues. Germline V lookup: CDR1 SEHNR, CDR2 FQNEAQ (reference sequence). Trimming took 8 bases from V and 1 from J, leaving 7 bases between them. The CDR3 spells CASGPGTDTQYF. Written as DNA, the CDR3 is TGTGCCAGCGGTCCAGGCACAGATACGCAGTATTTT.

This chain links TRBV9 with TRBJ2-7; no reliable D call. This CDR3 has 13 amino acids. Germline V CDR1 and CDR2: SGDLS, YYNGEE. The germline V and J ends were trimmed by 0 bases and 3 bases, with 7 bases remaining between them. CDR3 DNA: TGTGCCAGCAGCGTAGTGGCAGGCTACGAGCAGTACTTC. Amino acids: CASSVVAGYEQYF.

The V call is TRBV27, the J call TRBJ2-7, with D possibly matching TRBD2 (5 bases). This CDR3 comprises 14 residues. V was trimmed by 4 bases and J by 0 bases, leaving 10 bases between them. Germline V gene lookup returns CDR1 MNHEY and CDR2 SMNVEV (reference sequence). The CDR3 region is CASSSSGISYEQYF. The CDR3 DNA reads TGTGCCAGCAGTTCCTCCGGGATCTCCTACGAGCAGTACTTC.

V and J are TRBV6-5 and TRBJ1-3; D is possibly TRBD1 (5 bases). CDR3 length equals 14 residues. V dropped 6 bases and J dropped 0 bases, with 9 bases sitting between them. Germline-derived CDR1 and CDR2 are MNHEY and SVGAGI. This CDR3 reads CASSRAISGNTIYF. The CDR3 DNA reads TGTGCCAGCAGCAGGGCCATCTCTGGAAACACCATATATTTT.

This clone has only a few counts. The V gene is TRBV7-6, the J gene TRBJ2-3; D may be TRBD2 (5 bases). Germline values: CDR1 SGHVS, CDR2 FNYEAQ. The CDR3 consists of 14 residues. With 1 base removed from V and 4 bases from J, the gap between germline ends came to 9 bases. The CDR3 DNA reads as TGTGCCAGCAGCTTAGAGACTACGGCAGATACGCAGTATTTT. The encoded protein is CASSLETTADTQYF.

This clone has just a few counts. V gene TRBV7-2 combines with J gene TRBJ1-1; D is unresolved. V was trimmed by 7 bases and J by 4 bases, leaving 16 bases between them. The CDR3 has 14 amino acids. Looked up from germline, CDR1 is SGHTA and CDR2 is FQGNSA. The CDR3 region is CASTKGGSSTEAFF. In DNA, the CDR3 is TGTGCCAGCACCAAGGGTGGGAGTTCCACTGAAGCTTTCTTT. Using reference TRBV7-2 and TRBJ1-1 for the parts outside the CDR3, the full variable domain is GAGVSQSPSNKVTEKGKDVELRCDPISGHTALYWYRQSLGQGLEFLIYFQGNSAPDKSGLPSDRFSAERTGGSVSTLTIQRTQQEDSAVYLCASTKGGSSTEAFFGQGTRLTVV.

This clone was observed a handful of times. In the same sample, other DNA sequences code for this CDR3. This chain uses TRBV19 with TRBJ2-3; D gene ambiguous. Trimming took off 3 bases at V and 0 bases at J, with 4 bases between the two ends. The CDR3 contains 13 residues. Germline assignment: CDR1 LNHDA and CDR2 SQIVND (reference sequence). The CDR3 region is CASSIQSTDTQYF. The CDR3 bases are TGTGCCAGTAGTATCCAGAGCACAGATACGCAGTATTTT.

The chain uses TRBV5-4 and TRBJ2-3, with D perhaps TRBD2 (6 bases). The V end lost 4 bases, the J end lost 5 bases, and 17 bases lay between the germline ends. The CDR3 is 15 amino acids. Germline CDR1 reads SGHNT; CDR2 reads YYREEE (reference sequence). The CDR3 DNA is TGTGCCAGCAGCCCAAAGGCCGGGAGTCAAGATACGCAGTATTTT. Amino acids: CASSPKAGSQDTQYF.

CDR3 residues: CASSARDYEGEQYF. The CDR3 DNA follows: TGTGCCAGCAGCGCTAGGGACTACGAGGGGGAGCAGTACTTC. The chain uses TRBV6-1 and TRBJ2-7; the match to TRBD2 covers 7 bases. With 6 bases clipped from V and 7 bases from J, the junction kept 12 bases outside the gene matches. The CDR3 is 14 residues long. The germline gives CDR1 MNHNS, CDR2 SASEGT.

The genes are TRBV5-1 and TRBJ1-1; D possibly corresponds to TRBD1 (6 bases). Germline assignment: CDR1 SGHRS and CDR2 YFSETQ. The CDR3 runs to 14 residues. V was clipped by 4 bases and J by 6 bases, with 16 bases between them. The CDR3 reads CASSVSGTPPEAFF. The CDR3 DNA follows: TGCGCCAGCAGCGTGTCCGGGACACCCCCTGAAGCTTTCTTT.

This clone appeared once. This chain links TRBV6-5 with TRBJ2-3; D remains ambiguous. Trimming removed 2 bases from V and 4 bases from J, with 7 bases in between. CDR3 length equals 13 residues. The V gene's germline CDR1 is MNHEY and CDR2 SVGAGI. DNA for the CDR3: TGTGCCAGCAGTTACGCGGTTGCAGATACGCAGTATTTT. Its protein is CASSYAVADTQYF.

The V gene is TRBV23-1, the J gene TRBJ1-1, with D uncertain. TRBV23-1 qualifies as an ORF whose function is uncertain. The CDR3 sequence is 13 residues long. The V gene lost 4 bases and the J gene lost 4 bases, with 10 bases spanning the gap. As DNA, the CDR3 is TGCGCCAGCAGTCCCCCCCGGGGCACTGAAGCTTTCTTT. This sequence encodes CASSPPRGTEAFF.

The chain employs TRBV4-1 and TRBJ1-1; a weak D match, TRBD1 (5 bases). The CDR3 is made up of 17 amino acids. V was shortened by 2 bases and J by 3 bases, with 19 bases between the two germline ends. Per the germline V gene, CDR1 is MGHRA and CDR2 is YSYEKL. CDR3 loop: CASSQSPPGGVDTEAFF. The CDR3 nucleotides read TGCGCCAGCAGCCAATCCCCCCCCGGAGGGGTAGACACTGAAGCTTTCTTT.

This chain joins TRBV28 and TRBJ1-5, with TRBD1 as a possible D gene (6 bases). V was pared by 2 bases and J by 7 bases, with 15 bases between. The CDR3 is 15 amino acids. The germline V gene encodes CDR1 MDHEN and CDR2 SYDVKM. The CDR3 loop is CASSLNRVKYQPQHF. CDR3 in DNA: TGTGCCAGCAGTTTAAACAGGGTTAAGTACCAGCCCCAGCATTTT.

The table lists this clone with a count of one. The V call is TRBV15, the J call TRBJ1-1, with D perhaps TRBD1 (5 bases). The CDR3 length is 13 residues. CDR1 and CDR2 from the germline V gene are LNHNV and YYDKDF (reference sequence). V dropped 0 bases and J dropped 9 bases, with 11 bases sitting between them. The CDR3 is CATSRDRGEKAFF. In DNA form, the CDR3 reads TGTGCCACCAGCAGAGATCGGGGGGAAAAAGCTTTCTTT.

The gene calls are TRBV29-1 and TRBJ1-2; TRBD1 aligns across 11 bases. V lost 5 bases to trimming and J lost 7 bases; unmatched junction nucleotides: 6. Germline V gene sequence: CDR1 SQVTM, CDR2 ANQGSEA. CDR3 size: 13 residues. CDR3 loop: CSVRVGTGGGYTF. The CDR3 nucleotides read TGCAGCGTTCGAGTTGGGACAGGGGGTGGCTACACCTTC.

This clone was found a few times. The V call is TRBV2, the J call TRBJ2-7, with a possible D match to TRBD2 (5 bases). CDR1 SNHLY and CDR2 FYNNEI come from the germline V gene. Trimming removed 8 bases from V and 1 base from J, with 9 bases in between. This CDR3 is built from 12 residues. The CDR3 DNA reads as TGTGCCAGCCTCGGGGTTTCCTACGAGCAGTACTTC. Protein sequence: CASLGVSYEQYF.

This chain joins TRBV27 and TRBJ2-3; a weak D match, TRBD1 (5 bases). The germline V gene encodes CDR1 MNHEY and CDR2 SMNVEV (reference sequence). CDR3 size: 17 residues. Trimming stripped 4 bases from V and 1 base from J, with 18 bases between. The CDR3 DNA sequence: TGTGCCAGCAGTTACGCTCACAGGAGAGTGGGCACAGATACGCAGTATTTT. It encodes CASSYAHRRVGTDTQYF.

This clone has only one observation. The chain has TRBV27 and TRBJ1-6, with D unclear. V shed 2 bases and J shed 10 bases, with 9 bases lying between them. Germline values: CDR1 MNHEY, CDR2 SMNVEV (reference sequence). This CDR3 has 13 amino acids. The CDR3 nucleotides are TGTGCCAGCAGTTTACGGGTGTACTCACCCCTCCACTTT. It yields the protein CASSLRVYSPLHF.

This chain links TRBV13 with TRBJ1-3; 9 bases line up with TRBD1. Germline V gene sequence: CDR1 PRHDT, CDR2 FYEKMQ (reference sequence). V shed 5 bases and J 3 bases; nucleotides not matched to a gene: 5. This CDR3 contains 15 residues. For the CDR3, the DNA is TGTGCCAGCAGCCCACAGGGGGCGAATGGAAACACCATATATTTT. It yields the protein CASSPQGANGNTIYF.

The chain couples TRBV4-1 to TRBJ1-2; a weak D match, TRBD1 (5 bases). V lost 0 bases and J lost 2, with 7 bases in between. This CDR3 contains 14 residues. Germline V lookup: CDR1 MGHRA, CDR2 YSYEKL. The CDR3 DNA follows: TGCGCCAGCAGCCAAGATCACAGGAACTATGGCTACACCTTC. Translation gives CASSQDHRNYGYTF.

The chain carries TRBV11-2 and TRBJ1-1; possibly TRBD1 for D (6 bases). The ends were cut back, 5 bases at V and 12 bases at J, with 19 bases in the middle. The CDR3 length is 13 residues. CDR1 is SGHAT and CDR2 is FQNNGV in the germline V gene. CDR3 protein: CASSPTAQQGPFF. The CDR3 region has the DNA TGTGCCAGCAGCCCCACGGCCCAACAGGGACCTTTCTTT. The full variable domain, with the rest looked up from reference TRBV11-2 and TRBJ1-1, is EAGVAQSPRYKIIEKRQSVAFWCNPISGHATLYWYQQILGQGPKLLIQFQNNGVVDDSQLPKDRFSAERLKGVDSTLKIQPAKLEDSAVYLCASSPTAQQGPFFGQGTRLTVV.